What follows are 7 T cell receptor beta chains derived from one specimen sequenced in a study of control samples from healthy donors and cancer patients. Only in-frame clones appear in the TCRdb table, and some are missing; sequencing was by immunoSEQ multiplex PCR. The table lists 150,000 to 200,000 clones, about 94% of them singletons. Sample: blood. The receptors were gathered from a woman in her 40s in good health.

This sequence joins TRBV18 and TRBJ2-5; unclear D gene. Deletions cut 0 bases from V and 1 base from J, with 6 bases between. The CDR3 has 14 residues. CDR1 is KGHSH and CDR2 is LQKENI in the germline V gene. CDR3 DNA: TGTGCCAGCTCACCACCGGTCCTCCAAGAGACCCAGTACTTC. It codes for CASSPPVLQETQYF.

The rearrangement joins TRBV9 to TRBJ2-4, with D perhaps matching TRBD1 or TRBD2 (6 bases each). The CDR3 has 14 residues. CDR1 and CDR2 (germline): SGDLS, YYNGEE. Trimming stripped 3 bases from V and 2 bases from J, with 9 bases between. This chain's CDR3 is CASSEGGTKNIQYF. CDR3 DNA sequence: TGTGCCAGCAGCGAGGGGGGTACCAAAAACATTCAGTACTTC.

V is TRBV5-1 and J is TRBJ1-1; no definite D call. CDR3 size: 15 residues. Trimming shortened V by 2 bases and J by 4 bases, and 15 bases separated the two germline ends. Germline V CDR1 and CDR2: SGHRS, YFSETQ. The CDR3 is CASSLRTTRSTEAFF. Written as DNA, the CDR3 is TGCGCCAGCAGCTTAAGGACGACCAGGAGCACTGAAGCTTTCTTT.

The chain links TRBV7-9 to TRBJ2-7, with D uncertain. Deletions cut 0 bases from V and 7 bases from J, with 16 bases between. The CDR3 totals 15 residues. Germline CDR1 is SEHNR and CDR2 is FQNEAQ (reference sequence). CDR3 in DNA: TGTGCCAGCAGCTTAGCCCGCGGCAGCCAGGCGGAGCAGTACTTC. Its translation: CASSLARGSQAEQYF.

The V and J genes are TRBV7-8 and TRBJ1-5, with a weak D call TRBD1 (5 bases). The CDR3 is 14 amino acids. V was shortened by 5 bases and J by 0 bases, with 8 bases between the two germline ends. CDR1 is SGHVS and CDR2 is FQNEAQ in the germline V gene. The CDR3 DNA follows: TGTGCCAGCAGCCCACAGGATAGCAATCAGCCCCAGCATTTT. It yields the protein CASSPQDSNQPQHF.

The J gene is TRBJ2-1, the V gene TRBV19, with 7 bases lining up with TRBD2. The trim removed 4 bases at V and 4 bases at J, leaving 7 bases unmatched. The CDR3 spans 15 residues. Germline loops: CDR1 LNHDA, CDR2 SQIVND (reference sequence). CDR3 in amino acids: CASSTSSGTYNEQFF. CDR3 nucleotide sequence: TGTGCCAGTAGTACCTCTAGCGGCACTTACAATGAGCAGTTCTTC.

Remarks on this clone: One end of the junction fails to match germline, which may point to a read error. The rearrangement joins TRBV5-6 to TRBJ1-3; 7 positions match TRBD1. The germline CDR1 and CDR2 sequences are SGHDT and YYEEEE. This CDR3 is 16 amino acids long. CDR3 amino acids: CAGSLVGTDSGNTIYF. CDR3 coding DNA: TGTGCCGGCAGCTTGGTGGGGACAGACTCTGGAAACACCATATATTTT.